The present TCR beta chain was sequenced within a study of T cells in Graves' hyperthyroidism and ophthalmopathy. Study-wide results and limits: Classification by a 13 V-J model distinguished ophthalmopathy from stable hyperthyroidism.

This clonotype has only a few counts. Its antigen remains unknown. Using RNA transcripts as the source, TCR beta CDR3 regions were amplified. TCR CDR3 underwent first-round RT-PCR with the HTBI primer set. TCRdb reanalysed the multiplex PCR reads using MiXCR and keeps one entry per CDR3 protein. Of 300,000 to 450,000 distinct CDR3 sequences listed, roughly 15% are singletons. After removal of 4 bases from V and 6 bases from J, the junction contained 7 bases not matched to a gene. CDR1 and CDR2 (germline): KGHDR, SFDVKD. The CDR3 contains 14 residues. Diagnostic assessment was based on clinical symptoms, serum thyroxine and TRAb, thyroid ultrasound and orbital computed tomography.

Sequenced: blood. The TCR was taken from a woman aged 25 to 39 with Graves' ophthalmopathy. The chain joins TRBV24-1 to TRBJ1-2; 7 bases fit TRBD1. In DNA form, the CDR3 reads TGTGCCACCAGTGACGTGACAGGGTCTCATGGCTACACCTTC. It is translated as CATSDVTGSHGYTF.